This T cell receptor (beta chain) was retrieved from a study of T cell repertoires in cytomegalovirus infection. This clonotype was seen more than once but under ten times. Its antigen is unknown. With 5 bases removed from V and 1 base from J, the gap between germline ends came to 20 bases. This CDR3 spans 17 amino acids. Germline V gene sequence: CDR1 SEHNR, CDR2 FQNEAQ (reference sequence). TCRdb independently ran MiXCR on the reads; one entry per CDR3 protein. Altogether about 470,000 distinct CDR3 sequences are present, approximately 40% being singletons, with the ten largest covering about 41%. This chain connects TRBV7-9 to TRBJ1-1; TRBD1 is a possible D gene (5 bases). This specimen was cultured PBMCs, taken from culture after CMV antigen stimulation. This clonotype originated in a human donor in good health (CMV status not recorded). Some clones in this sample may be carry-over from other donors' samples. In nucleotides, the CDR3 is TGTGCCAGCAGCACCAACCGTCGGCCGGACAAGAACACTGAAGCTTTCTTT. Translating gives CASSTNRRPDKNTEAFF.